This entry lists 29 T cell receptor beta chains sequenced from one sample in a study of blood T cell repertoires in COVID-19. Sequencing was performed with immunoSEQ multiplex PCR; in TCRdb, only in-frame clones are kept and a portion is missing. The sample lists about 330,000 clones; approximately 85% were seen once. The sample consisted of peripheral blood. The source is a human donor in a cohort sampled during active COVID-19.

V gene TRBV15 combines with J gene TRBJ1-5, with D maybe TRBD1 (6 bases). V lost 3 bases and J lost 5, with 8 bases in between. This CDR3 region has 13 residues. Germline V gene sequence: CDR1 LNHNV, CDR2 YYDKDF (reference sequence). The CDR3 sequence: CATSRNRDQPQHF. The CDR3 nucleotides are TGTGCCACCAGCAGGAACAGGGATCAGCCCCAGCATTTT. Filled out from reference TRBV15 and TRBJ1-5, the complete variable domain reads DAMVIQNPRYQVTQFGKPVTLSCSQTLNHNVMYWYQQKSSQAPKLLFHYYDKDFNNEADTPDNFQSRRPNTSFCFLDIRSPGLGDTAMYLCATSRNRDQPQHFGDGTRLSIL.

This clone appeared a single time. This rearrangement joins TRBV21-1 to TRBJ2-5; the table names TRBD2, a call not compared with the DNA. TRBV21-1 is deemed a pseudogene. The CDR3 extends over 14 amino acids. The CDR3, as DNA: TGTGCCAGCATCGGGGGGGTGGTTCAAGAGACCCAGTACTTC. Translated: CASIGGVVQETQYF.

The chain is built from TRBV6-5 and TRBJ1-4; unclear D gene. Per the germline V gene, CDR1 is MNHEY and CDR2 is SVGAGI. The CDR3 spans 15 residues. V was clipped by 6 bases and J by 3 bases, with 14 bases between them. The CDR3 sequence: CASRTSQRANEKLFF. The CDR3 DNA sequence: TGTGCCAGCAGAACCTCACAGAGAGCTAATGAAAAACTGTTTTTT.

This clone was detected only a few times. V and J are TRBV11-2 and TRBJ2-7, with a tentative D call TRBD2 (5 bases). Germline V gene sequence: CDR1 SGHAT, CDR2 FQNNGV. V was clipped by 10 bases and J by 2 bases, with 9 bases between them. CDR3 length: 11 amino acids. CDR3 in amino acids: CATAGAYEQYF. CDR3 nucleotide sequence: TGTGCCACCGCCGGGGCCTACGAGCAGTACTTC.

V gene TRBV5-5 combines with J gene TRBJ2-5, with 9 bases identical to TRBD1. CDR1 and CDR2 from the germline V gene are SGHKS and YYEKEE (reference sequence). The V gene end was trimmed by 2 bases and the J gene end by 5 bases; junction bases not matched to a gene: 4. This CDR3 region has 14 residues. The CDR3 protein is CASSFTGGRETQYF. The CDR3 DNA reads TGTGCCAGCAGCTTCACAGGGGGCAGGGAGACCCAGTACTTC. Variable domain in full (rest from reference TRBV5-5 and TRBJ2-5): DAGVTQSPTHLIKTRGQQVTLRCSPISGHKSVSWYQQVLGQGPQFIFQYYEKEERGRGNFPDRFSARQFPNYSSELNVNALLLGDSALYLCASSFTGGRETQYFGPGTRLLVL.

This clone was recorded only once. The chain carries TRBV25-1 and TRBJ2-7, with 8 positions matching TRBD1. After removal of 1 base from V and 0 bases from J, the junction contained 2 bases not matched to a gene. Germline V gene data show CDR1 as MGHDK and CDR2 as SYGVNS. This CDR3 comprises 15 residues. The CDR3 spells CASSEWTGSSYEQYF. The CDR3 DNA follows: TGTGCCAGCAGTGAATGGACAGGGAGCTCCTACGAGCAGTACTTC.

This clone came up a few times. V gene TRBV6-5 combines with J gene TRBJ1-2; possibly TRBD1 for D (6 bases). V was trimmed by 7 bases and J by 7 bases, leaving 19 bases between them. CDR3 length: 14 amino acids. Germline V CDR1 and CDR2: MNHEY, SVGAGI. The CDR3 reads CASTLRWDKGGYTF. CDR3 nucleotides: TGTGCCAGCACCCTCCGGTGGGACAAAGGTGGCTACACCTTC.

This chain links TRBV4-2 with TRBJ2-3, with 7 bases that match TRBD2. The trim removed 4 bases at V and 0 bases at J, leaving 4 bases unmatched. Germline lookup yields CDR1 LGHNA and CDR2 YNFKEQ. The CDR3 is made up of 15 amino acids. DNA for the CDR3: TGTGCCAGCAGCCCCATTAGCGGGAGCACAGATACGCAGTATTTT. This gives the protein CASSPISGSTDTQYF.

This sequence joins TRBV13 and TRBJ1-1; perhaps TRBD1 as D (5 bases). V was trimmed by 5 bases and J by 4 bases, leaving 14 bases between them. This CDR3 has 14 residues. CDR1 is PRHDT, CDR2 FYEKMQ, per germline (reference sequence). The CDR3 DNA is TGTGCCAGCAGCCTGAGGGACTTTTCCACTGAAGCTTTCTTT. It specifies CASSLRDFSTEAFF.

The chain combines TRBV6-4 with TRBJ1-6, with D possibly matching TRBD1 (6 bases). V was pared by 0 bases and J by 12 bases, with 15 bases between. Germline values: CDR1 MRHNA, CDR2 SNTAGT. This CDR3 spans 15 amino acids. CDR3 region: CASSDSRGSKGPLHF. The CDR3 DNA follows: TGTGCCAGCAGTGACTCCAGGGGATCGAAGGGACCCCTCCACTTT.

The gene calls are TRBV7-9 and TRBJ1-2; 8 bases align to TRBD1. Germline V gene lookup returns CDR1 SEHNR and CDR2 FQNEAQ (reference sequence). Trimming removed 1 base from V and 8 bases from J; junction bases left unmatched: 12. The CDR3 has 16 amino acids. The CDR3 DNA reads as TGTGCCAGCAGCTTAGTTTGGGCGGATGGACAGGGAGGCTACACCTTC. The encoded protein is CASSLVWADGQGGYTF.

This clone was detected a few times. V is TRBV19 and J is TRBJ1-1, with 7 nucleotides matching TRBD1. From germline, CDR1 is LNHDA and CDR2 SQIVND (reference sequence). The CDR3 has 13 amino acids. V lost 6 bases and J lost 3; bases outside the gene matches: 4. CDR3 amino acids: CASSRQGDTEAFF. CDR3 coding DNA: TGTGCCAGTAGCCGACAGGGAGACACTGAAGCTTTCTTT.

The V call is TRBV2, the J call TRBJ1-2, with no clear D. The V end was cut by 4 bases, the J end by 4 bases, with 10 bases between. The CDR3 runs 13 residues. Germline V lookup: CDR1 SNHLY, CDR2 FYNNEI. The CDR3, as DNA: TGTGCCAGCAGTGTCGGCGACACCTATGGCTACACCTTC. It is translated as CASSVGDTYGYTF.

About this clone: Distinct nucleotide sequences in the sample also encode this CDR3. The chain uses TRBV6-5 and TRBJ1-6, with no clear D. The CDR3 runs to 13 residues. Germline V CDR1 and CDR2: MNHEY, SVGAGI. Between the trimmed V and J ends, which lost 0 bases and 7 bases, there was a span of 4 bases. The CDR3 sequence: CASSYSENSPLHF. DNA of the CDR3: TGTGCCAGCAGTTACTCAGAGAATTCACCCCTCCACTTT.

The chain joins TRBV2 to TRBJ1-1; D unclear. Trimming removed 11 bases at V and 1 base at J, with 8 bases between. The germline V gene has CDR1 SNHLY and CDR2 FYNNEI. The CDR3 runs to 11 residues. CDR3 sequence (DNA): TGTGCCCGTCAGAAGAACACTGAAGCTTTCTTT. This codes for CARQKNTEAFF.

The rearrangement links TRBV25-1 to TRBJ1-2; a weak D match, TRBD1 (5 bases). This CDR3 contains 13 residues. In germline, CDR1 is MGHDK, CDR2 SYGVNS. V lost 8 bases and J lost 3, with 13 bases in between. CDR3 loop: CASSMGGYYGYTF. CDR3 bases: TGTGCCAGCTCGATGGGGGGATACTATGGCTACACCTTC.

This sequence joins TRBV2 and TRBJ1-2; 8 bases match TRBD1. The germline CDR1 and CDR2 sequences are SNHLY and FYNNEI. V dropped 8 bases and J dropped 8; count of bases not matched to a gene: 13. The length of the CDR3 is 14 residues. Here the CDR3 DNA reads TGTGCCAGCCGAAGAGGGACAGGAGAAGAGGGCTACACCTTC. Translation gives CASRRGTGEEGYTF. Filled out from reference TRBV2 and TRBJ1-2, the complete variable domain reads EPEVTQTPSHQVTQMGQEVILRCVPISNHLYFYWYRQILGQKVEFLVSFYNNEISEKSEIFDDQFSVERPDGSNFTLKIRSTKLEDSAMYFCASRRGTGEEGYTFGSGTRLTVV.

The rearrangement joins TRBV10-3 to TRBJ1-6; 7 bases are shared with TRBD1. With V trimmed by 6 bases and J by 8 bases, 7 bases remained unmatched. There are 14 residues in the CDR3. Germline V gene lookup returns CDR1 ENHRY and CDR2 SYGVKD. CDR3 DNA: TGTGCCATCAGGGGGGGACAGCTCCATTCACCCCTCCACTTT. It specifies CAIRGGQLHSPLHF.

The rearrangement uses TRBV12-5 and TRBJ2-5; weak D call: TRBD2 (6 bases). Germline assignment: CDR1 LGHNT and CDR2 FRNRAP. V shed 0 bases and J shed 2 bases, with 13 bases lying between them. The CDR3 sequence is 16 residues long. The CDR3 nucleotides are TGTGCTAGTGGTTTGGTACGGGGGAGGCAGCAAGAGACCCAGTACTTC. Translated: CASGLVRGRQQETQYF.

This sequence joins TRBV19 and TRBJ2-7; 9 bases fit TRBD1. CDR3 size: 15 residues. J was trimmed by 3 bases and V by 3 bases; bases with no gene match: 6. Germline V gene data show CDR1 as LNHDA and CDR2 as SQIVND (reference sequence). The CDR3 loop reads CASSIRQGVNYEQYF. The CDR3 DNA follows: TGTGCCAGTAGTATTCGACAGGGGGTAAACTACGAGCAGTACTTC.

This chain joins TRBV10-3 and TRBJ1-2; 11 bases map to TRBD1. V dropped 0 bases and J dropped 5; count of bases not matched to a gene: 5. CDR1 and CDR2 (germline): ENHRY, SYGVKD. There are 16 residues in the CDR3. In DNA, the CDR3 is TGTGCCATCAGTGAGTCTCTGGGACAGGGGGTTTATGGCTACACCTTC. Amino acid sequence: CAISESLGQGVYGYTF.

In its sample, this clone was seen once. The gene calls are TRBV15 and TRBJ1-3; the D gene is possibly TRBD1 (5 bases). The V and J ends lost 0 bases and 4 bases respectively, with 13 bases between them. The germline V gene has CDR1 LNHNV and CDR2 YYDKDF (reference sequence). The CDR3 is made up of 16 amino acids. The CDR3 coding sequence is TGTGCCACCAGCAGAGATGCCCAGGGTTTCGGAAACACCATATATTTT. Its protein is CATSRDAQGFGNTIYF.

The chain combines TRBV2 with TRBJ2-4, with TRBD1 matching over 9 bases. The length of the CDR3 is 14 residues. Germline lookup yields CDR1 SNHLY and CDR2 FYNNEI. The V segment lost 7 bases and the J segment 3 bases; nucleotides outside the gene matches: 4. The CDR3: CASTLGQGKNIQYF. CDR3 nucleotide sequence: TGTGCCAGCACCCTGGGACAGGGCAAAAACATTCAGTACTTC.

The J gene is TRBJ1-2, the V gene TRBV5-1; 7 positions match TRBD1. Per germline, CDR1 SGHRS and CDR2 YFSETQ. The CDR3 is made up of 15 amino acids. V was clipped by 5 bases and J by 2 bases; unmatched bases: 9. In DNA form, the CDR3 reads TGCGCCAGCAGTCGTAATGACAGGGAGAACTATGGCTACACCTTC. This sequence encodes CASSRNDRENYGYTF.

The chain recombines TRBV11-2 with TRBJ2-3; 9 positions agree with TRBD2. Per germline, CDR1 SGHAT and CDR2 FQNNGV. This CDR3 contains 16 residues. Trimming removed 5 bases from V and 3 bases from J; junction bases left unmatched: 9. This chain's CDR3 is CASSPWGRGGTDTQYF. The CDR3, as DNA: TGTGCCAGCAGCCCGTGGGGGCGGGGGGGAACAGATACGCAGTATTTT.

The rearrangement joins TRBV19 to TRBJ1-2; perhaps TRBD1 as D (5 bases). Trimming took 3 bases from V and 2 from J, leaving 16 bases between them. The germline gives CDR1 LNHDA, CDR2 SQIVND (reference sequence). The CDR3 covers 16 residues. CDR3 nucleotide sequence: TGTGCCAGTAGTATTCCAGGAGTCGACAGCAACTATGGCTACACCTTC. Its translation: CASSIPGVDSNYGYTF. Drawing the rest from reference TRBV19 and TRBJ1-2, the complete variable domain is DGGITQSPKYLFRKEGQNVTLSCEQNLNHDAMYWYRQDPGQGLRLIYYSQIVNDFQKGDIAEGYSVSREKKESFPLTVTSAQKNPTAFYLCASSIPGVDSNYGYTFGSGTRLTVV.

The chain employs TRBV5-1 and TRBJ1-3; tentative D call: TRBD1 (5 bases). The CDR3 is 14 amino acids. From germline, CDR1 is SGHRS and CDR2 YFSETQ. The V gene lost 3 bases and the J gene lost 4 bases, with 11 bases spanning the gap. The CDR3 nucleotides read TGCGCCAGCAGCTACGGGACTCCAGGAAACACCATATATTTT. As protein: CASSYGTPGNTIYF.

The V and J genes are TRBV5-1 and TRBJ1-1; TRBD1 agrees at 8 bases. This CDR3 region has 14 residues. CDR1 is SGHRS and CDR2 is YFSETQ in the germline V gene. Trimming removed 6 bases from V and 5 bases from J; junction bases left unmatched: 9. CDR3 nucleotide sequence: TGCGCCAGCACCCGAGGACAGGGCGGAACTGAAGCTTTCTTT. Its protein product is CASTRGQGGTEAFF.

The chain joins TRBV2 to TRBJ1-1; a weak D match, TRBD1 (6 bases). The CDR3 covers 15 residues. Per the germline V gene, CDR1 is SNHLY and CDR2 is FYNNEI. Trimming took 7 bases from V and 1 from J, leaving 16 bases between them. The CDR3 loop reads CASIGSGGPNTEAFF. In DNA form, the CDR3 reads TGTGCCAGCATCGGGTCGGGGGGCCCGAACACTGAAGCTTTCTTT.